Listed below are T cell receptor beta chains from one sample, sequenced in a study of cytomegalovirus exposure and HLA in healthy donors. The data were produced by immunoSEQ multiplex PCR, yet TCRdb's version contains in-frame clones alone and is incomplete. The table has over 95,000 clones, about three quarters seen once. The sequenced sample was PBMCs. These receptors were collected from a woman in her 40s in good health and CMV-seropositive. Both conserved end residues are part of each CDR3.

V gene	J gene	CDR3 protein
TRBV2	TRBJ1-4	CASSEGPEKLFF
TRBV7-2	TRBJ1-6	CASSLGDRGSSPLHF
TRBV9	TRBJ2-2	CASRQGYTGELFF
TRBV21-1	TRBJ1-5	CALTHQPQHF
TRBV5-1	TRBJ2-1	CASSWGGTEYNEQFF
TRBV30	TRBJ1-5	CAWSSGSNQPQHF
TRBV5-4	TRBJ1-2	CASRPTGSYGYTF
TRBV6-1	TRBJ2-7	CASSAYKSSYEQYF
TRBV19	TRBJ1-5	CASSIAPVLNQPQHF
TRBV27	TRBJ1-6	CASRGDRVGNSPLHF
TRBV10-1	TRBJ2-1	CASSESLYKGARQFF
TRBV19	TRBJ1-2	CASRAGFSYGYTF
TRBV5-1	TRBJ2-6	CASSPKTGEPGANVLTF
TRBV6-6	TRBJ2-2	CASSRTGEVGGELFF
TRBV6-1	TRBJ1-1	CAVNGVMNTEAFF
TRBV10-2	TRBJ2-2	CASRSGGADPSGELFF
TRBV30	TRBJ1-5	CAWSVGTERSVPQHF
TRBV2	TRBJ2-6	CASSAGGWANVLTF
TRBV9	TRBJ1-5	CASSVTGVDQPQHF
TRBV2	TRBJ2-2	CASSMKGASGELFF
TRBV6-5	TRBJ1-2	CASSYSLTNYGYTF
TRBV10-3	TRBJ1-1	CAISDPDRVSEAFF
TRBV30	TRBJ1-5	CAWSVRRAGGNQPQHF
TRBV7-8	TRBJ2-1	CASSLVALVKEQFF
TRBV5-4	TRBJ2-7	CASSDIYGHSEQYF
TRBV30	TRBJ2-2	CAWGGAGGGGELFF
TRBV6-1	TRBJ1-2	CASRRNYGYTF
TRBV5-6	TRBJ2-3	CASSPQGAGTDTQYF
TRBV30	TRBJ2-3	CAWSPGLAEDTQYF
TRBV9	TRBJ2-3	CASSVVAGGPGDTQYF
TRBV11-2	TRBJ2-5	CASSLDRLLAGGGGTQYF
TRBV6-6	TRBJ1-3	CASSSNLQGAGNTIYF
TRBV6-5	TRBJ2-1	CASISGGGGYGEQFF
TRBV6-1	TRBJ2-2	CATQQVIIYTGELFF
TRBV7-2	TRBJ2-2	CASSLTSGGPSGELFF
TRBV5-1	TRBJ1-2	CASGTGSGYTF
TRBV7-8	TRBJ1-1	CASSYTGGSNLNTEAFF
TRBV4-1	TRBJ2-4	CASSHPPGTSGAKNIQYF
TRBV10-1	TRBJ1-5	CASSDGGCNQPQHF
TRBV19	TRBJ1-1	CASSRAGQNTEAFF
TRBV7-2	TRBJ1-2	CASSYRGGRDGYTF
TRBV6-1	TRBJ2-7	CATYILVEGIEQYF
TRBV6-6	TRBJ1-3	CASRDGQGAGNTIYF
TRBV10-2	TRBJ1-1	CASSPSGGMNTEAFF
TRBV7-2	TRBJ1-3	CASSPTGAGNTIYF
TRBV7-9	TRBJ2-7	CASSLSQGPYEQYF
TRBV4-1	TRBJ1-2	CASSPFGQPRQYGYTF
TRBV29-1	TRBJ1-2	CSVVDQANGYTF
TRBV6-5	TRBJ2-7	CASSSRRGRQDEQYF
TRBV19	TRBJ2-2	CASGGRNTGELFF
TRBV4-2	TRBJ1-4	CASSRTQGGDSMNEKLFF
TRBV29-1	TRBJ1-3	CSGLVGSGNTIYF
TRBV2	TRBJ1-1	CAAQGQGNTEAFF